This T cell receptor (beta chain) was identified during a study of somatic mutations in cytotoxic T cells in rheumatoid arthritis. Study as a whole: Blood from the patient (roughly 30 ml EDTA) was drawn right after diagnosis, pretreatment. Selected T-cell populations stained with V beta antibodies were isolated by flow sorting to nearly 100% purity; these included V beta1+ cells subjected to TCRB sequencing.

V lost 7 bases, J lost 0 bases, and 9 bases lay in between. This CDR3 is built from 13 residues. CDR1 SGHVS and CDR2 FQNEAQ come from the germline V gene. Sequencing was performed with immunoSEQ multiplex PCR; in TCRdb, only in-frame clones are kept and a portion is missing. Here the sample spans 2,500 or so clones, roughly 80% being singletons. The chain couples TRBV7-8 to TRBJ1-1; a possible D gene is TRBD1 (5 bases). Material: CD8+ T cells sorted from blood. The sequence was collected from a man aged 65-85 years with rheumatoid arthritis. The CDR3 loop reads CASTQGMNTEAFF. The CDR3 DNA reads TGTGCCAGCACCCAGGGCATGAACACTGAAGCTTTCTTT.